The clone carrying this T cell receptor (beta chain) appeared a few times. These data belong to a study of Graves' ophthalmopathy and Graves' hyperthyroidism. Amplification targeted the TCR beta CDR3 regions, with RNA transcripts as the source material. First-round RT-PCR employed HTBI primers, with a second-round multiplex PCR after it. TCRdb passed the multiplex PCR reads through MiXCR, listing each CDR3 protein once. Among about 220,000 distinct CDR3 sequences listed, under 25% were seen once. This CDR3 is built from 15 residues. Germline loops: CDR1 SQVTM, CDR2 ANQGSEA. V dropped 4 bases and J dropped 5 bases, with 20 bases sitting between them. Clinical symptoms, serum thyroxine, TRAb, thyroid ultrasound and orbital computed tomography determined diagnosis.

The sample comprised peripheral blood. V is TRBV29-1 and J is TRBJ2-5; a possible D gene is TRBD1 (6 bases). This clonotype was obtained from a woman between 50 and 59 years old with Graves' ophthalmopathy. The CDR3 coding sequence is TGCAGCGTTGGGGACCCGACAGGATCCGGGGAGACCCAGTACTTC. Its protein is CSVGDPTGSGETQYF.